The following is a TCR beta chain sequence with its context. The antigen is unknown. Every immunoSEQ plate was one replicate of a subset's evenly spread DNA. Clones were sequenced by immunoSEQ multiplex PCR, and TCRdb holds only the in-frame ones, with some missing. The profile shows hundreds of thousands of clones, 95% to 98% of them singletons. This entry belongs to a study of shared clonotypes between healthy human individuals. CD45RO-negative CD8 cells positively selected for CCR7 made up the naive population, which excluded terminally differentiated effector memory CD45RA+ cells. Everyone who donated was a Caucasian adult who lived in Nashville, Tennessee. The CDR3 has 15 residues. The V and J ends lost 4 bases and 5 bases, in that order; junction bases with no gene match: 5. Per the germline V gene, CDR1 is KGHSH and CDR2 is LQKENI. Findings of the study overall: Generation of non-shared clonotypes was less probable than generation of clonotypes shared by all four donors.

The chain couples TRBV18 to TRBJ2-2, with 9 bases fitting TRBD1. The sequenced sample consisted of naive CD8+ T cells sorted from blood. The origin of this receptor is a man younger than 40 in good health. The CDR3 loop is CASSLTTGGTGELFF. The CDR3, as DNA: TGTGCCAGCTCACTGACGACAGGGGGAACCGGGGAGCTGTTTTTT.